This T cell receptor beta chain is drawn from a study of control samples from healthy donors and cancer patients. The method was immunoSEQ multiplex PCR; TCRdb's version includes in-frame clones alone and lacks a portion of them. The sample has 130,000 or so clones, under 90% seen once. The CDR3 sequence is 14 residues long. Germline CDR1 LGHDT, CDR2 YNNKEL (reference sequence). V shed 3 bases and J 3 bases; nucleotides not matched to a gene: 2. The sequence derives from a man aged 45-65 years with head and neck cancer. Sequenced input: PBMCs. The rearrangement joins TRBV3-1 (or the pseudogene TRBV3-2) to TRBJ2-5; TRBD2 matches at 9 bases. This CDR3 is CASSQSSGKETQYF. The CDR3 bases are TGTGCCAGCAGCCAGTCTAGCGGGAAAGAGACCCAGTACTTC.